These 14 T cell receptor beta chains were sequenced from one sample in a study of chemoradiotherapy in HPV16-positive cancers (dated by TCRdb to between 2021 and 2023). The library was obtained by the immunoSEQ multiplex PCR assay. TCRdb stores this immuneACCESS table with in-frame sequences only. Part of the clones is absent; in the studies checked, under half of the shortfall reflects unresolved V genes, and no reason is known for the rest. Counted in this sample were about 3,100 clones; about 92% of them appeared once. Clones ranked in the top ten supply roughly 4.2% of the sample. The sequencing used tumor tissue, collected from a patient who underwent chemoradiotherapy. Receptors originate from a human donor with HPV-associated anogenital cancer.

This chain uses TRBV7-6 with TRBJ1-1; D may be TRBD1 (5 bases). Germline loops: CDR1 SGHVS, CDR2 FNYEAQ. The CDR3 is 13 amino acids. The germline V and J ends were trimmed by 7 bases and 0 bases, with 9 bases remaining between them. The CDR3 DNA is TGTGCCAGCACGGAGGGGATGAACACTGAAGCTTTCTTT. Its protein product is CASTEGMNTEAFF.

J is TRBJ1-1 and V is TRBV6-5; D is unresolved. Germline CDR1 and CDR2: MNHEY and SVGAGI. V lost 9 bases and J lost 1, with 6 bases in between. CDR3 length equals 11 residues. DNA of the CDR3: TGTGCCAGTTGGACGAACACTGAAGCTTTCTTT. Its protein is CASWTNTEAFF.

The rearrangement links TRBV4-3 to TRBJ2-3; 15 bases match TRBD2. Germline V CDR1 and CDR2: LGHNA, YSLEER. Losses at the gene ends were 0 bases for V and 3 bases for J; bases not matched to a gene: 4. CDR3 length equals 18 residues. The CDR3 reads CASSQDGLAGGRTDTQYF. CDR3 nucleotides: TGCGCCAGCAGCCAAGATGGACTAGCGGGGGGGCGGACAGATACGCAGTATTTT.

The chain has TRBV30 and TRBJ2-3, with 8 positions matching TRBD1. Losses at the gene ends were 0 bases for V and 8 bases for J; bases not matched to a gene: 10. CDR3 length: 15 residues. The V gene's germline CDR1 is GTSNPN and CDR2 SVGIG (reference sequence). This CDR3 is CAWSVQGAARATQYF. Written as DNA, the CDR3 is TGTGCCTGGAGTGTCCAGGGGGCGGCGCGAGCTACGCAGTATTTT.

This chain connects TRBV5-1 to TRBJ2-1; 12 bases align to TRBD2. Germline-derived CDR1 and CDR2 are SGHRS and YFSETQ. CDR3 length: 15 residues. Germline trimming cut 0 bases from V and 7 bases from J; bases unmatched to any gene: 2. The CDR3 loop is CASSLGGTSGNEQFF. Written as DNA, the CDR3 is TGCGCCAGCAGCTTGGGGGGGACTAGCGGGAATGAGCAGTTCTTC.

The chain employs TRBV5-1 and TRBJ1-4, with D uncertain. V lost 5 bases to trimming and J lost 0 bases, with 5 bases between them. The CDR3 has 13 residues. Germline-derived CDR1 and CDR2 are SGHRS and YFSETQ. This CDR3 reads CASRTSTNEKLFF. Written as DNA, the CDR3 is TGCGCCAGCAGGACCTCAACTAATGAAAAACTGTTTTTT.

On this clone: The germline gene is not matched at one end of the junction; a read error may be the cause. The chain recombines TRBV4-2 with TRBJ2-2; D is perhaps TRBD1 (6 bases). The CDR3 sequence is 16 residues long. From germline, CDR1 is LGHNA and CDR2 YNFKEQ. The CDR3 is CASSQELLRDTGELLF. The CDR3 DNA reads as TGTGCCAGCAGCCAAGAATTGCTCCGGGACACCGGGGAGCTGCTTTTT.

A single count supports this clone. The J gene is TRBJ2-7, the V gene TRBV4-1, with D possibly matching TRBD2 (6 bases). The V gene's germline CDR1 is MGHRA and CDR2 YSYEKL. This CDR3 is built from 17 residues. The germline V and J ends were trimmed by 0 bases and 4 bases, with 19 bases remaining between them. The CDR3 here is CASSQDPPVAEPYEQYV. In DNA form, the CDR3 reads TGCGCCAGCAGCCAAGATCCCCCGGTAGCGGAACCTTACGAGCAGTACGTC.

The chain recombines TRBV19 with TRBJ1-1, with a possible D match to TRBD1 (6 bases). The V end lost 5 bases, the J end lost 10 bases, and 17 bases lay between the germline ends. This CDR3 contains 13 residues. Germline V CDR1 and CDR2: LNHDA, SQIVND (reference sequence). In DNA form, the CDR3 reads TGTGCCAGTAGTCCTAAAAGGGGGGTGAGAGCTTTCTTT. Protein sequence: CASSPKRGVRAFF.

The chain links TRBV25-1 to TRBJ1-1; D not certain. Trimming left V 5 bases short and J 4 bases short, with 14 bases between. The CDR3 has 14 residues. Germline loops: CDR1 MGHDK, CDR2 SYGVNS. The DNA of the CDR3 is TGTGCCAGCAGTCGCAAGGATGCGGCCACTGAAGCTTTCTTT. Its translation is CASSRKDAATEAFF.

The chain carries TRBV4-1 and TRBJ1-4; no definite D call. Germline lookup yields CDR1 MGHRA and CDR2 YSYEKL. This CDR3 is built from 13 residues. Trimming pared 3 bases from V and 7 bases from J, leaving 9 bases between. The CDR3 DNA sequence: TGCGCCAGCAGCCAGGGGTTGGCTGAAAAACTGTTTTTT. It codes for CASSQGLAEKLFF.

CDR3 bases: TGTGCCAGCAGCCAGGGACAAGCAGATACGCAGTATTTT. Its translation: CASSQGQADTQYF. The chain joins TRBV11-2 to TRBJ2-3; D possibly corresponds to TRBD1 (6 bases). Germline-derived CDR1 and CDR2 are SGHAT and FQNNGV. The V end was cut by 5 bases, the J end by 4 bases, with 10 bases between. The CDR3 covers 13 residues.

In the case of this clone: Sequence at one end of the junction differs from germline and may be a read error. The chain joins TRBV9 to TRBJ1-3; D might be TRBD1 (5 bases). The CDR3 contains 9 residues. CDR1 and CDR2 (germline): SGDLS, YYNGEE. The CDR3 spells CASPLDTVF. The CDR3 nucleotides are TGTGCCAGCCCGCTGGACACCGTTTTT.

The chain has TRBV7-2 and TRBJ2-7; 7 bases are shared with TRBD2. The CDR3 spans 14 residues. Germline trimming cut 4 bases from V and 7 bases from J; bases unmatched to any gene: 10. Germline CDR1 reads SGHTA; CDR2 reads FQGNSA. CDR3 in amino acids: CASSSSGVLSEQYF. As DNA, the CDR3 is TGTGCCAGCAGCTCGAGCGGGGTGCTCTCTGAGCAGTACTTC.